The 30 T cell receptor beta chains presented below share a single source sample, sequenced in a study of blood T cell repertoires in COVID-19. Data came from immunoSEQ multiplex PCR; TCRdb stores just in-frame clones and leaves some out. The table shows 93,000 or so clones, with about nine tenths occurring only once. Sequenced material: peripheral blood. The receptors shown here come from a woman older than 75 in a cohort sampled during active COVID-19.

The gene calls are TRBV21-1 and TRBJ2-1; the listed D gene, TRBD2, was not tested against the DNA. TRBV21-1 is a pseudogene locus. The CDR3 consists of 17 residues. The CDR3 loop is CASSTGLAGRSYNEQFF. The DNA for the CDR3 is TGTGCCAGCAGCACGGGACTAGCGGGACGGTCCTACAATGAGCAGTTCTTC.

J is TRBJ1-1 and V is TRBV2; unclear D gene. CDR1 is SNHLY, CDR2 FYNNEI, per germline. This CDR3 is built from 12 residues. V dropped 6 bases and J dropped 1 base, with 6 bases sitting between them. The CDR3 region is CASRRENTEAFF. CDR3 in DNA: TGTGCCAGCAGGAGGGAGAACACTGAAGCTTTCTTT.

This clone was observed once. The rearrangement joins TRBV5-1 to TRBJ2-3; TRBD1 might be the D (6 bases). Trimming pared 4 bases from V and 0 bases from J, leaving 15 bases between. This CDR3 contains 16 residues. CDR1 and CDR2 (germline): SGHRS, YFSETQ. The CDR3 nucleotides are TGCGCCAGCAGCCCCGGTAGAGGGGGTAGCACAGATACGCAGTATTTT. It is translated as CASSPGRGGSTDTQYF.

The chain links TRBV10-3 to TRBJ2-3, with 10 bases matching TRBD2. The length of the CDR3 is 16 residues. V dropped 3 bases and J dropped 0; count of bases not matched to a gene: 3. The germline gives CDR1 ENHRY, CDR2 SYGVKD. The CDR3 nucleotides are TGTGCCATCAGTGACCTAGCGGGAGCTAGCACAGATACGCAGTATTTT. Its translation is CAISDLAGASTDTQYF.

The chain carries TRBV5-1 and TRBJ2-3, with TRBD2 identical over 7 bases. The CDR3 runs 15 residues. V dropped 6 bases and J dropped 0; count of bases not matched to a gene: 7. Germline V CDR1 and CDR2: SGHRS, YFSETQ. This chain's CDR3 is CASKWGGGSTDTQYF. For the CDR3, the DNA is TGCGCCAGCAAATGGGGGGGTGGAAGCACAGATACGCAGTATTTT.

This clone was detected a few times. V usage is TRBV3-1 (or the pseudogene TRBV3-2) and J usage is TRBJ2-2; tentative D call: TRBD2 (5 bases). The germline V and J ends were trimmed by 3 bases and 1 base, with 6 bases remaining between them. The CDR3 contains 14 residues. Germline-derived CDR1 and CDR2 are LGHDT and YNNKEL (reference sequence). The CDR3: CASSHGGNTGELFF. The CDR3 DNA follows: TGTGCCAGCAGCCATGGAGGGAACACCGGGGAGCTGTTTTTT.

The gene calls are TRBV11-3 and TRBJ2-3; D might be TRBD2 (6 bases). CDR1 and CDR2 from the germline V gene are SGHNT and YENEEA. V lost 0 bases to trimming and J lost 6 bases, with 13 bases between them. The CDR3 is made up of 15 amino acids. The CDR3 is CASSLDLSSGDTQYF. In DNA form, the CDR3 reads TGTGCCAGCAGCTTAGATCTGAGTAGCGGCGATACGCAGTATTTT.

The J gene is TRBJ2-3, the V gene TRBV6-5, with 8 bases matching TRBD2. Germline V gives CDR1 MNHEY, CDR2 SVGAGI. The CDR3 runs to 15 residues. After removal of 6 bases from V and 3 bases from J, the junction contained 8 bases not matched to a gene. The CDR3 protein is CASRAREGGTDTQYF. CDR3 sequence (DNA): TGTGCCAGCAGGGCCCGGGAGGGAGGGACAGATACGCAGTATTTT.

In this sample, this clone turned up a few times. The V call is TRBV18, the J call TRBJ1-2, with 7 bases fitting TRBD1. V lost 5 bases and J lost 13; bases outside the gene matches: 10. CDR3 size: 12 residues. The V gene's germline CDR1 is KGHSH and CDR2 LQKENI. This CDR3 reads CASSMDRKECTF. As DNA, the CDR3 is TGTGCCAGCTCAATGGACAGGAAGGAGTGCACCTTC.

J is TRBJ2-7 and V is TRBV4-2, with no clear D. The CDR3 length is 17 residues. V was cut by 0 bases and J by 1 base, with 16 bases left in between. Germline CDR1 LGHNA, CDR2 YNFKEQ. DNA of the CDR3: TGTGCCAGCAGCCAAGAAGTCCCCGGTGCGGAATCCTACGAGCAGTACTTC. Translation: CASSQEVPGAESYEQYF.

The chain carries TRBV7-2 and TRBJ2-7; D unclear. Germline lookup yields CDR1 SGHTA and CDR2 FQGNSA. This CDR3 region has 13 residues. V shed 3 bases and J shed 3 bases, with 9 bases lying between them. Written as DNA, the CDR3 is TGTGCCAGCAGCTTCCCGATAGACTACGAGCAGTACTTC. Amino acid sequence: CASSFPIDYEQYF.

The CDR3 sequence is CASRGLAGEYF. For the CDR3, the DNA is TGTGCCAGCAGGGGACTAGCGGGGGAGTACTTC. The V and J genes are TRBV3-1 (or the pseudogene TRBV3-2) and TRBJ2-5; 14 nucleotides agree with TRBD2. CDR1 is LGHDT, CDR2 YNNKEL, per germline (reference sequence). The CDR3 runs 11 residues. The ends lost 6 bases at V and 12 bases at J; junction bases unmatched: 0.

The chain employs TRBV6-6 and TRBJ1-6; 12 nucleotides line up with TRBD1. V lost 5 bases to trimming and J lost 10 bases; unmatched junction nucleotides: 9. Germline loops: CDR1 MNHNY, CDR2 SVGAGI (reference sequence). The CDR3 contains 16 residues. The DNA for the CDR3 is TGTGCCAGCAGTCCCCCGGGACAGGGGGCAGGATCACCCCTCCACTTT. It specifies CASSPPGQGAGSPLHF.

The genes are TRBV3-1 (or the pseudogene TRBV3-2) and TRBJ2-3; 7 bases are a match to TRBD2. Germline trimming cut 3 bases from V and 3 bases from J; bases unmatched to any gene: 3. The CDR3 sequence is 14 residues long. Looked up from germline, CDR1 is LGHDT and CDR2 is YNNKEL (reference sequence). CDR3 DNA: TGTGCCAGCAGCCACGGACTAGTAACAGATACGCAGTATTTT. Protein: CASSHGLVTDTQYF.

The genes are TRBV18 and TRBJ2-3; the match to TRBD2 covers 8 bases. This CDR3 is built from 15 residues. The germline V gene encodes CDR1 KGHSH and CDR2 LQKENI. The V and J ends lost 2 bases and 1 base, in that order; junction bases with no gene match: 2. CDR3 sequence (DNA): TGTGCCAGCTCACCAACGACTAGCGGCACAGATACGCAGTATTTT. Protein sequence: CASSPTTSGTDTQYF.

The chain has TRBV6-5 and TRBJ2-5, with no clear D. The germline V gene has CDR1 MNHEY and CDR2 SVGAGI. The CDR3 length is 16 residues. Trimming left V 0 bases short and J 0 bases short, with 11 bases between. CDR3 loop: CASSYSLLTHQETQYF. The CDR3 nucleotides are TGTGCCAGCAGTTACTCGTTATTGACACACCAAGAGACCCAGTACTTC.

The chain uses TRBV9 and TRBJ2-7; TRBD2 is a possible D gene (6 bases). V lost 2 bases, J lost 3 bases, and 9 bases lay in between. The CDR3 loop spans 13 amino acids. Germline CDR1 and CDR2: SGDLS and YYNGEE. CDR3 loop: CASSVGTYYEQYF. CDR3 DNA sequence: TGTGCCAGCAGCGTCGGGACTTACTACGAGCAGTACTTC. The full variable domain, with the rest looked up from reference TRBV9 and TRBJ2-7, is DSGVTQTPKHLITATGQRVTLRCSPRSGDLSVYWYQQSLDQGLQFLIQYYNGEERAKGNILERFSAQQFPDLHSELNLSSLELGDSALYFCASSVGTYYEQYFGPGTRLTVT.

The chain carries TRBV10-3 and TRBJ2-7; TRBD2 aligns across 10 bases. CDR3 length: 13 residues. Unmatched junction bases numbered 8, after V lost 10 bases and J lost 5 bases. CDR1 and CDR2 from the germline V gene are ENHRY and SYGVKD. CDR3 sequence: CANLAGELNEQYF. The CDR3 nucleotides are TGTGCCAACCTAGCGGGAGAACTGAACGAGCAGTACTTC.

CDR3 sequence reads: CASSWSGGTDTQYF. CDR3 nucleotides: TGTGCCAGCAGTTGGAGCGGGGGCACAGATACGCAGTATTTT. The chain combines TRBV6-5 with TRBJ2-3, with 7 positions matching TRBD2. Germline CDR1 reads MNHEY; CDR2 reads SVGAGI. CDR3 length equals 14 residues. The ends lost 4 bases at V and 1 base at J; junction bases unmatched: 2.

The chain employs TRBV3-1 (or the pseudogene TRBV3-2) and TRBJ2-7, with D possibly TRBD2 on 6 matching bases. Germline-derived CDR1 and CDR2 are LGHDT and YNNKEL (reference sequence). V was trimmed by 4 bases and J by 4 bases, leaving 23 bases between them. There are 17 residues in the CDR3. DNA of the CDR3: TGTGCCAGCAGCCGCCCTGAGGGCCTGGCGGGGAGGTACGAGCAGTACTTC. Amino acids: CASSRPEGLAGRYEQYF.

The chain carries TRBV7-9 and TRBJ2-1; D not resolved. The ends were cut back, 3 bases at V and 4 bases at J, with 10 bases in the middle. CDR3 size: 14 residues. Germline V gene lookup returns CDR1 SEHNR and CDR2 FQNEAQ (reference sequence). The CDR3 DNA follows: TGTGCCAGCAGCTTTTGGTCAGATTACAATGAGCAGTTCTTC. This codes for CASSFWSDYNEQFF.

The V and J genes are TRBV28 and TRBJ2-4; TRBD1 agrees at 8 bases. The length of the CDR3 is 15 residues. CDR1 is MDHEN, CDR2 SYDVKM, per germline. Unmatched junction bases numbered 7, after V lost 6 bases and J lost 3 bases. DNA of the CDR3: TGTGCCAGCAGCCCCCCAGGGGGCGTCAAAAACATTCAGTACTTC. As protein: CASSPPGGVKNIQYF.

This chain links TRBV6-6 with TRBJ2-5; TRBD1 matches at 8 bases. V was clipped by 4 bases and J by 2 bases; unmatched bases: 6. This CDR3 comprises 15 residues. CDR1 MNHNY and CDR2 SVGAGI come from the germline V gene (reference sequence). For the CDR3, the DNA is TGTGCCAGCAGTTTCCTCGGACAGGGACAAGAGACCCAGTACTTC. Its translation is CASSFLGQGQETQYF.

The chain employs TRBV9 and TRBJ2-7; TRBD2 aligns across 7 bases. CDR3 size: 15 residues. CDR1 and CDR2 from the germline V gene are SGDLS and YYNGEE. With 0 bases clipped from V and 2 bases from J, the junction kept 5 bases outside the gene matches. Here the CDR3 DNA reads TGTGCCAGCAGCGTAGGGGGGGGATTCACCTACGAGCAGTACTTC. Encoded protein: CASSVGGGFTYEQYF.

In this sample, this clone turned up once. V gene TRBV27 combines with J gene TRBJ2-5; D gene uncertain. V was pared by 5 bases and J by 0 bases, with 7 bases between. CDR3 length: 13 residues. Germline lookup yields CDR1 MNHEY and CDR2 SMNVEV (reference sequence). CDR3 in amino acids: CASSPRYQETQYF. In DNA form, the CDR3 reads TGTGCCAGCAGTCCCCGGTACCAAGAGACCCAGTACTTC.

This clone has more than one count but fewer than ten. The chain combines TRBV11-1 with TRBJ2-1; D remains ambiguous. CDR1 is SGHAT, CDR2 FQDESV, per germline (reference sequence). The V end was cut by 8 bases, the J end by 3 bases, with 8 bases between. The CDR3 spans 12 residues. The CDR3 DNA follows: TGTGCCAGCGGGCAAGGCTACAATGAGCAGTTCTTC. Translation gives CASGQGYNEQFF.

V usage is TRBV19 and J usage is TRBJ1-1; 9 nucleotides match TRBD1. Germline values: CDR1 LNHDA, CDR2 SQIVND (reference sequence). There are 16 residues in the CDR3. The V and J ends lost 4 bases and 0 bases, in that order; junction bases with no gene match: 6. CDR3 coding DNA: TGTGCCAGTAGTACGTACAGGGGGCTTGTGAACACTGAAGCTTTCTTT. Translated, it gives CASSTYRGLVNTEAFF. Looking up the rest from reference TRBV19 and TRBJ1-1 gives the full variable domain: DGGITQSPKYLFRKEGQNVTLSCEQNLNHDAMYWYRQDPGQGLRLIYYSQIVNDFQKGDIAEGYSVSREKKESFPLTVTSAQKNPTAFYLCASSTYRGLVNTEAFFGQGTRLTVV.

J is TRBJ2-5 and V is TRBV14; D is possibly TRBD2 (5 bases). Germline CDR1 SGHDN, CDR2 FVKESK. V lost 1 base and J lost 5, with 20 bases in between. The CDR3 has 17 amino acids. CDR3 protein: CASSQAVGLQSGETQYF. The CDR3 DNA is TGTGCCAGCAGCCAAGCAGTAGGTCTGCAGTCGGGGGAGACCCAGTACTTC.

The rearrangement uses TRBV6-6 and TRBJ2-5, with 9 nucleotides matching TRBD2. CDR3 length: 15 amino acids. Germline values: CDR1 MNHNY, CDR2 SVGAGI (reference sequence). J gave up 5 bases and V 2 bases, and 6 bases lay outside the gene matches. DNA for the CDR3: TGTGCCAGCAGTTACAGTGCGGGGGGGCGTGAGACCCAGTACTTC. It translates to CASSYSAGGRETQYF.

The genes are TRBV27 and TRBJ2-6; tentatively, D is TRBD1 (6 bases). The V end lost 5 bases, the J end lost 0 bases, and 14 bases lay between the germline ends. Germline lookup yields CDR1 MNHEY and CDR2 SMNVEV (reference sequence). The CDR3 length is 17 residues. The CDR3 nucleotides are TGTGCCAGCAGTCCATCGGACAGTTTCTCTGGGGCCAACGTCCTGACTTTC. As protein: CASSPSDSFSGANVLTF.